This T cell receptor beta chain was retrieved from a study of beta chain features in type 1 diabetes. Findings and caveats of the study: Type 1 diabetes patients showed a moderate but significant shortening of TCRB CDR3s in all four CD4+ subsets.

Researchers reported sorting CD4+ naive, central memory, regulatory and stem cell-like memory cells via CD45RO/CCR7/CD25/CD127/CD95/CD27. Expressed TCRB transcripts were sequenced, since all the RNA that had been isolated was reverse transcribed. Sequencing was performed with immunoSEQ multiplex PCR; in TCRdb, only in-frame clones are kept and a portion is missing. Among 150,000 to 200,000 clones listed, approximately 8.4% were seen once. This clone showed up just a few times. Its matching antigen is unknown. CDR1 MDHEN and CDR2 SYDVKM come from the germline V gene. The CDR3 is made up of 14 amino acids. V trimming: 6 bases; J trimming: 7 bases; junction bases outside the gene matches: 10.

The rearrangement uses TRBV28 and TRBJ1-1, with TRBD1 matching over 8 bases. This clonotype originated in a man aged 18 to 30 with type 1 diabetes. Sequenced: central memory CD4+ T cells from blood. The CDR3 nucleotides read TGTGCCAGCAGGACCGGACAGGGCGGTAGTGAAGCTTTCTTT. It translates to CASRTGQGGSEAFF.